The rows below give T cell receptor beta chains drawn from one sample of a study of blood T cell repertoires in COVID-19. Only in-frame clones appear in the TCRdb table, and some are missing; sequencing was by immunoSEQ multiplex PCR. The sample holds 260,000 or so clones; approximately 88% are singletons and the top ten take around 2.6%. The sequencing sample was made of PBMCs or T cells enriched from blood (not recorded which). These receptors all come from a woman in her thirties with acute COVID-19. CDR3s include the opening cysteine and the closing phenylalanine or tryptophan. Each record gives: D gene, J gene, clone size, V gene, CDR3 DNA, CDR3 protein. The D gene is left open where the match is weak. Clone size is stated in some rows and not others, as once, few, many or a class when expanded.

D: NA
J: TRBJ2-7
size: NA
V: TRBV5-1
DNA: TGCGCCAGCAGCTATCAGGGAAACGAGCAGTACTTC
CDR3: CASSYQGNEQYF

D: NA
J: TRBJ1-1
size: NA
V: TRBV4-1
DNA: TGCGCCAGCAGCCTTCGCGCGGTTGTAGGCACTGAAGCTTTCTTT
CDR3: CASSLRAVVGTEAFF

D: TRBD2
J: TRBJ2-7
size: NA
V: TRBV25-1
DNA: TGTGCCACCAGAATGCGGGGGTCCTACGAGCAGTACTTC
CDR3: CATRMRGSYEQYF

D: NA
J: TRBJ1-4
size: NA
V: TRBV7-6
DNA: TGTGCCAGCAGTCCCAGGGGACATAATGAAAAACTGTTTTTT
CDR3: CASSPRGHNEKLFF

D: NA
J: TRBJ1-3
size: NA
V: TRBV7-2
DNA: TGTGCCAGCAGCTCTCCTAAGAACGGAAACACCATATATTTT
CDR3: CASSSPKNGNTIYF

D: NA
J: TRBJ1-4
size: NA
V: TRBV7-8
DNA: TGTGCCAGCAGCCCCCCAGGCGCAACTAATGAAAAACTGTTTTTT
CDR3: CASSPPGATNEKLFF

D: TRBD1
J: TRBJ1-2
size: NA
V: TRBV15
DNA: TGTGCCACCAGCAGAGATGGAGGGGGCGCATATGGCTACACCTTC
CDR3: CATSRDGGGAYGYTF

D: NA
J: TRBJ1-5
size: once
V: TRBV29-1
DNA: TGCAGCGTAGCCCTACAAGGCGGCAGCAATCAGCCCCAGCATTTT
CDR3: CSVALQGGSNQPQHF

D: TRBD1
J: TRBJ1-1
size: NA
V: TRBV10-3
DNA: TGTGCCGGCGGGACAGAGAACACTGAAGCTTTCTTT
CDR3: CAGGTENTEAFF

D: NA
J: TRBJ1-6
size: NA
V: TRBV7-2
DNA: TGTGCCAGCAGCTCAACAGGGAATTCACCCCTCCACTTT
CDR3: CASSSTGNSPLHF

D: TRBD1
J: TRBJ1-5
size: NA
V: TRBV4-3
DNA: TGCGCCAGCAGCCAAGACAGGGGGAGTCAGCCCCAGCATTTT
CDR3: CASSQDRGSQPQHF

D: NA
J: TRBJ1-1
size: NA
V: TRBV6-5
DNA: TGTGCCAGCAGTATAAACAGGGTAACTGAAGCTTTCTTT
CDR3: CASSINRVTEAFF

D: NA
J: TRBJ1-2
size: NA
V: TRBV7-8
DNA: TGTGCCAGCAGCCCCCCAGTCAGGGATGGCTACACCTTC
CDR3: CASSPPVRDGYTF

D: NA
J: TRBJ1-1
size: few
V: TRBV18
DNA: TGTGCCAGCCGTGGGAGGGACTTGAACACTGAAGCTTTCTTT
CDR3: CASRGRDLNTEAFF

D: TRBD2
J: TRBJ2-3
size: NA
V: TRBV7-6
DNA: TGTGCCAGCAGCCCCCGGGGAGCGGGGGGAGTAGATACGCAGTATTTT
CDR3: CASSPRGAGGVDTQYF

D: NA
J: TRBJ2-3
size: few
V: TRBV6-4
DNA: TGTGCCAGCAGTGACTCGGGAACTAGTAGCACAGATACGCAGTATTTT
CDR3: CASSDSGTSSTDTQYF

D: NA
J: TRBJ1-6
size: NA
V: TRBV6-5
DNA: TGTGCCAGCAGAACAGGAAATTCACCCCTCCACTTT
CDR3: CASRTGNSPLHF

D: NA
J: TRBJ2-5
size: NA
V: TRBV6-2/TRBV6-3
DNA: TGTGCCAGCAGTTCCTACGCTAGCTTCCAAGAGACCCAGTACTTC
CDR3: CASSSYASFQETQYF

D: TRBD1
J: TRBJ1-5
size: NA
V: TRBV19
DNA: TGTGCCAGTAGTTTCCGGGACAGGGGACAGCCCCAGCATTTT
CDR3: CASSFRDRGQPQHF

D: NA
J: TRBJ2-7
size: once
V: TRBV5-1
DNA: TGCGCCAGCACGCCCGACGGGGATTCCTACGAGCAGTACTTC
CDR3: CASTPDGDSYEQYF

D: NA
J: TRBJ1-1
size: NA
V: TRBV7-9
DNA: TGTGCCAGCAGCTTAACGGACACTGAAGCTTTCTTT
CDR3: CASSLTDTEAFF

D: NA
J: TRBJ2-3
size: NA
V: TRBV7-2
DNA: TGTGCCAGCAGCTCCCATGCCTGGGGGGGCCTTGCAGATACGCAGTATTTT
CDR3: CASSSHAWGGLADTQYF

D: NA
J: TRBJ1-2
size: NA
V: TRBV5-1
DNA: TGCGCCAGCAAATCCCAGGAATATGGCTACACCTTC
CDR3: CASKSQEYGYTF

D: TRBD2
J: TRBJ2-7
size: NA
V: TRBV7-9
DNA: TGTGCCAGCCGCGGGGGGACCGGGACTACCTACGAGCAGTACTTC
CDR3: CASRGGTGTTYEQYF

D: NA
J: TRBJ2-7
size: NA
V: TRBV19
DNA: TGTGCCAGTAGTACCCCAGGGGCTCCCTACGAGCAGTACTTC
CDR3: CASSTPGAPYEQYF

D: NA
J: TRBJ1-3
size: NA
V: TRBV5-1
DNA: TGCGCCAGCAGCTCCCCCAGTACTGGAAACACCATATATTTT
CDR3: CASSSPSTGNTIYF

D: NA
J: TRBJ1-1
size: few
V: TRBV20-1
DNA: TGCAGTGTTGGGGAGGGGACTGAAGCTTTCTTT
CDR3: CSVGEGTEAFF

D: NA
J: TRBJ1-1
size: NA
V: TRBV9
DNA: TGTGCCAGCAGCGTAGGTAGGGAGGGTGAAGCTTTCTTT
CDR3: CASSVGREGEAFF

D: TRBD2
J: TRBJ2-3
size: NA
V: TRBV27
DNA: TGTGCCAGCAGTTTTCGGACTAGCGGGGGCTCTAGCACAGATACGCAGTATTTT
CDR3: CASSFRTSGGSSTDTQYF

D: TRBD2
J: TRBJ2-5
size: few
V: TRBV5-4
DNA: TGTGCCAGCAGCTTGTTGACTAGCGGGGGGGCGGGTCTAGAGACCCAGTACTTC
CDR3: CASSLLTSGGAGLETQYF

D: NA
J: TRBJ1-3
size: NA
V: TRBV6-5
DNA: TGTGCCAGCAGTTCGACGGGGGTGAGGGGAAACACCATATATTTT
CDR3: CASSSTGVRGNTIYF

D: NA
J: TRBJ1-6
size: NA
V: TRBV2
DNA: TGTGCCAGCAGTGAAACGGGAGGACAGCTGAATTCACCCCTCCACTTT
CDR3: CASSETGGQLNSPLHF

D: NA
J: TRBJ2-7
size: NA
V: TRBV6-5
DNA: TGTGCCAGCAGTTACCAAGGACAGACGGGTGAGCAGTACTTC
CDR3: CASSYQGQTGEQYF

D: NA
J: TRBJ2-7
size: NA
V: TRBV7-8
DNA: TGTGCCAGCAGCTTACGAGAGGGATACTACGAGCAGTACTTC
CDR3: CASSLREGYYEQYF

D: NA
J: TRBJ1-6
size: NA
V: TRBV2
DNA: TGTGCCAGCAAAGGGGGGGAACTCTTTTCACCCCTCCACTTT
CDR3: CASKGGELFSPLHF

D: TRBD1
J: TRBJ2-5
size: NA
V: TRBV6-6
DNA: TGTGCCAGCCCGCCCAGGGGGCAACGGAGAAAAGAGACCCAGTACTTC
CDR3: CASPPRGQRRKETQYF

D: NA
J: TRBJ1-3
size: NA
V: TRBV9
DNA: TGTGCCAGCAGCGCCCACACAGGTAGCTCTGGAAACACCATATATTTT
CDR3: CASSAHTGSSGNTIYF

D: NA
J: TRBJ1-6
size: NA
V: TRBV21-1
DNA: TGTGCCAGCAGCACAGATCGGCGGGGCTCACCCCTCCACTTT
CDR3: CASSTDRRGSPLHF

D: TRBD1
J: TRBJ1-6
size: NA
V: TRBV6-1
DNA: TGTGCCAGCAGTGAAGAGACAGGGGCGAATTCACCCCTCCACTTT
CDR3: CASSEETGANSPLHF

D: NA
J: TRBJ1-5
size: NA
V: TRBV10-3
DNA: TGTGCCATCATGAGGGAGGGAGGAGGTCCCCAGCATTTT
CDR3: CAIMREGGGPQHF

D: NA
J: TRBJ1-2
size: NA
V: TRBV7-9
DNA: TGTGCCAGCAGCTTAGAAATAGGGGGTGACTATGGCTACACCTTC
CDR3: CASSLEIGGDYGYTF

D: NA
J: TRBJ1-4
size: NA
V: TRBV5-1
DNA: TGCGCCAGCAGCTTAGAAGGACAGCCAACAACTAATGAAAAACTGTTTTTT
CDR3: CASSLEGQPTTNEKLFF

D: TRBD1
J: TRBJ1-2
size: NA
V: TRBV28
DNA: TGTGCCACCAGGGGGGCCCTTATTGGGATGAATGGCTACACCTTC
CDR3: CATRGALIGMNGYTF

D: NA
J: TRBJ1-1
size: NA
V: TRBV29-1
DNA: TGCAGCGTTGTGGAGAGGAGCCTGGGCACTGAAGCTTTCTTT
CDR3: CSVVERSLGTEAFF

D: NA
J: TRBJ1-2
size: NA
V: TRBV2
DNA: TGTGCCAGCAGTACCGGGACATTGTTGTACTATGGCTACACCTTC
CDR3: CASSTGTLLYYGYTF

D: TRBD2
J: TRBJ2-3
size: NA
V: TRBV19
DNA: TGTGCCAGTAACCCGGAACTAGCGGGGGATGGTACGCAGTATTTT
CDR3: CASNPELAGDGTQYF

D: NA
J: TRBJ1-4
size: NA
V: TRBV29-1
DNA: TGCAGCGTTGGCACAACAACTAATGAAAAACTGTTTTTT
CDR3: CSVGTTTNEKLFF

D: NA
J: TRBJ2-2
size: NA
V: TRBV7-8
DNA: TGTGCCAGCAGCCAGGGCAGGGGTAGGCCCGGGGAGCTGTTTTTT
CDR3: CASSQGRGRPGELFF

D: TRBD1
J: TRBJ2-5
size: NA
V: TRBV10-3
DNA: TGTGCCATCAGTGAGCGAGGACAGGGGGGTGAGACCCAGTACTTC
CDR3: CAISERGQGGETQYF

D: NA
J: TRBJ2-3
size: once
V: TRBV7-2
DNA: TGTGCCAGCAGCTTAGGTTCGCGGACAGATACGCAGTATTTT
CDR3: CASSLGSRTDTQYF

D: NA
J: TRBJ1-5
size: NA
V: TRBV11-2
DNA: TGTGCCAGCAGCTCTACAGGAAGAGTTGATCAGCCCCAGCATTTT
CDR3: CASSSTGRVDQPQHF

D: TRBD1
J: TRBJ2-7
size: NA
V: TRBV7-2
DNA: TGTGCCAGCAGCCCCGACAGGGTCACCTACGAGCAGTACTTC
CDR3: CASSPDRVTYEQYF

D: TRBD2
J: TRBJ2-3
size: NA
V: TRBV10-2
DNA: TGCGCCAGGTTTCCGGGACTAGCTGGTGAGACAGATACGCAGTATTTT
CDR3: CARFPGLAGETDTQYF

D: TRBD1
J: TRBJ2-2
size: NA
V: TRBV11-3
DNA: TGTGCCAGCAGCTACAGGGGCGGCGGGGAGCTGTTTTTT
CDR3: CASSYRGGGELFF

D: TRBD1
J: TRBJ1-1
size: NA
V: TRBV29-1
DNA: TGCAGCGTCCGACAGGGTTTGAACACTGAAGCTTTCTTT
CDR3: CSVRQGLNTEAFF

D: TRBD1
J: TRBJ1-5
size: NA
V: TRBV6-2/TRBV6-3
DNA: TGTGCCAGCAGTTACTCTCGGCCCGGGACAGGGTTGGAGCCCCAGCATTTT
CDR3: CASSYSRPGTGLEPQHF

D: NA
J: TRBJ1-6
size: NA
V: TRBV5-5
DNA: TGTGCCAGCAGCTTGACATACAACAACAGGGATTCACCCCTCCACTTT
CDR3: CASSLTYNNRDSPLHF

D: NA
J: TRBJ1-5
size: once
V: TRBV7-2
DNA: TGTGCCAGCAGCGACAGCGTGAATCAGCCCCAGCATTTT
CDR3: CASSDSVNQPQHF